This TCR beta chain appears in the sequencing data of a study of chemoradiotherapy in HPV16-positive cancers. Whole-study context: Functional T-cell assays on a couple of HPV16-positive patients' cells defined candidate HPV-specific clones and common TCR motifs. General observations from the study: In HPV16-positive patients, HPV-responsive T-cell expansion tracked better recurrence-free survival.

Over chemoradiotherapy, repertoires were sampled more than once. Losses at the gene ends were 1 base for V and 4 bases for J; bases not matched to a gene: 11. The CDR3 totals 18 residues. The germline CDR1 and CDR2 sequences are ENHRY and SYGVKD. As concerns this clone: Its specificity is not known.

TCRdb keeps only in-frame clones here, not all; method: immunoSEQ multiplex PCR. Here the sample spans about 68,000 clones, roughly 90% being singletons. V usage is TRBV10-3 and J usage is TRBJ2-3, with TRBD2 matching 10 bases. Sequenced material: blood, taken from a patient who underwent chemoradiotherapy. The sequence came from a human donor with HPV-associated anogenital cancer. The CDR3 here is CAISEWMASGSVADTQYF. The CDR3 coding sequence is TGTGCCATCAGTGAGTGGATGGCTAGCGGGAGTGTTGCAGATACGCAGTATTTT.